The clone carrying this TCR beta chain has only a few counts. What it recognizes is unknown. These data are taken from a study of beta chain features in type 1 diabetes. Study findings and constraints: Shortening of TCRB CDR3s, moderate but significant, appeared in all four CD4+ subsets of Type 1 diabetes patients.

Expressed TCRB transcripts were sequenced because the entire RNA isolate underwent reverse transcription. Here immunoSEQ multiplex PCR was the method, and the copy in TCRdb shows in-frame clones only, minus some. In the table there are about 270,000 clones, approximately 14% of which are singletons. The specimen sequenced was naive CD4+ T cells from blood. This TCR came from a man aged 25-40 years with type 1 diabetes.

CDR3 nucleotide sequence: TGTGCCAGCAGCGTAGGGATGGGGGGGCCAAGCTCCTACAATGAGCAGTTCTTC. Protein product: CASSVGMGGPSSYNEQFF. This chain uses TRBV9 with TRBJ2-1; the D gene is possibly TRBD2 (7 bases). CDR3 length: 18 amino acids. Germline V gene data show CDR1 as SGDLS and CDR2 as YYNGEE. V was shortened by 0 bases and J by 0 bases, with 16 bases between the two germline ends.